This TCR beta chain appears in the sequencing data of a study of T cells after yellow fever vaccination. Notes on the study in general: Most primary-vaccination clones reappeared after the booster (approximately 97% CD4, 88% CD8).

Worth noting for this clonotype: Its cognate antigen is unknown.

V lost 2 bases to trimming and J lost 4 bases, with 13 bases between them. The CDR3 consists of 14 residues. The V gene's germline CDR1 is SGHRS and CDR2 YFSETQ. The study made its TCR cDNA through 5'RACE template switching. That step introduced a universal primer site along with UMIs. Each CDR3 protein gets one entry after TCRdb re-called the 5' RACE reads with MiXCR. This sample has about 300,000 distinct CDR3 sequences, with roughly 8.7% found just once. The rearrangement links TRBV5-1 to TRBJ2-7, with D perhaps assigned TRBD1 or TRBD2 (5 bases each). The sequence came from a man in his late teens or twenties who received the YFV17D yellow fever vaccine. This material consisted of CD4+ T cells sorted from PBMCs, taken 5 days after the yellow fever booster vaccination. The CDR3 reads CASSFRDGAYEQYF. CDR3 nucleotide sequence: TGCGCCAGCAGCTTCAGGGACGGAGCTTACGAGCAGTACTTC. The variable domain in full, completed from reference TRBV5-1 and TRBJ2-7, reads KAGVTQTPRYLIKTRGQQVTLSCSPISGHRSVSWYQQTPGQGLQFLFEYFSETQRNKGNFPGRFSGRQFSNSRSEMNVSTLELGDSALYLCASSFRDGAYEQYFGPGTRLTVT.